This T cell receptor beta chain stems from a study of blood T cell repertoires in COVID-19. Study background: Samples taken during acute and convalescent COVID-19 were collected in the United States, Italy and Spain.

The CDR3 totals 14 residues. V lost 0 bases, J lost 6 bases, and 9 bases lay in between. Germline V gene data show CDR1 as MGHRA and CDR2 as YSYEKL. Original data processing: Reference gene primer amplification gave estimated nucleated cell counts. Assay used: immunoSEQ multiplex PCR; TCRdb lists only in-frame clones, some missing. Clone size and the V and J calls come from that table; the DNA yielded D and trimming. The profile shows about 46,000 clones, about 86% of them singletons. Sample: peripheral blood. The receptor was isolated from a woman older than 75 with acute or convalescent COVID-19. The chain is built from TRBV4-1 and TRBJ2-1; no reliable D call. Here the CDR3 DNA reads TGCGCCAGCAGCCAAGATTGGTCGGGCAATGAGCAGTTCTTC. Its protein product is CASSQDWSGNEQFF.